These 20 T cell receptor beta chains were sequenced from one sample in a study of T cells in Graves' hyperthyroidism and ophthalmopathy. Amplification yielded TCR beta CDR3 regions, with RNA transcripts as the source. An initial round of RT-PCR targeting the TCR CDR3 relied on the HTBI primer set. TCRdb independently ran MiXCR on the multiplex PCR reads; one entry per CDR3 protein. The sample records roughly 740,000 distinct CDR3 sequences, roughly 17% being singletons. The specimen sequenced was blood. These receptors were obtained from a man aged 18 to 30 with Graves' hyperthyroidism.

This CDR3 reads CASSLAPRDSPLHF. For the CDR3, the DNA is TGTGCCAGCAGCCTGGCCCCGAGGGATTCACCCCTCCACTTT. The chain has TRBV7-9 and TRBJ1-6; no definite D call. Trimming took off 5 bases at V and 8 bases at J, with 13 bases between the two ends. The CDR3 contains 14 residues. Germline lookup yields CDR1 SEHNR and CDR2 FQNEAQ (reference sequence). Together with reference TRBV7-9 and TRBJ1-6, the CDR3 gives the full variable domain: DTGVSQNPRHKITKRGQNVTFRCDPISEHNRLYWYRQTLGQGPEFLTYFQNEAQLEKSRLLSDRFSAERPKGSFSTLEIQRTEQGDSAMYLCASSLAPRDSPLHFGNGTRLTVT.

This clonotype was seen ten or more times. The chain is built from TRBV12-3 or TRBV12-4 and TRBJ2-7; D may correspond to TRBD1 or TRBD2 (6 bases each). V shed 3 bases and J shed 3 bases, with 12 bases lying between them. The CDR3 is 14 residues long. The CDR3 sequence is CASSFSGAVYEQYF. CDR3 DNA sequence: TGTGCCAGCAGTTTTTCGGGGGCGGTCTACGAGCAGTACTTC.

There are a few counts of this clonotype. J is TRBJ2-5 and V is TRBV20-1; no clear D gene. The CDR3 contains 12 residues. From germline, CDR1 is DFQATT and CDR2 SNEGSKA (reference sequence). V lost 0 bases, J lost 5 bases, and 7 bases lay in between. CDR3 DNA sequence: TGCAGTGCTAGAGATCTTTGGGAGACCCAGTACTTC. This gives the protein CSARDLWETQYF.

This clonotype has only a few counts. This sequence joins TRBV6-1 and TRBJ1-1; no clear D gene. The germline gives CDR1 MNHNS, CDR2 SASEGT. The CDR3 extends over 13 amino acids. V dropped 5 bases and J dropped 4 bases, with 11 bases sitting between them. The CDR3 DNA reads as TGTGCCAGCAGTCTGCATGTGAGCACTGAAGCTTTCTTT. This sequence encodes CASSLHVSTEAFF.

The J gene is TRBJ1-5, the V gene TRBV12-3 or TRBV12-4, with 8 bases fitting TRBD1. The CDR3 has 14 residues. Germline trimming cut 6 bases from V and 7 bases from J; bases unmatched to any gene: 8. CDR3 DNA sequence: TGTGCCAGCAGCCACTCAGGGGGCTGGCAGCCCCAGCATTTT. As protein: CASSHSGGWQPQHF.

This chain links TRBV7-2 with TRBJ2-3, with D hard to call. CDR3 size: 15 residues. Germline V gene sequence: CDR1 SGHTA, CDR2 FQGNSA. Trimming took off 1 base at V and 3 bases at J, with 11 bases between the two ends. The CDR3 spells CASSLESLVTDTQYF. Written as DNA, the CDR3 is TGTGCCAGCAGCTTAGAGAGTTTGGTGACAGATACGCAGTATTTT.

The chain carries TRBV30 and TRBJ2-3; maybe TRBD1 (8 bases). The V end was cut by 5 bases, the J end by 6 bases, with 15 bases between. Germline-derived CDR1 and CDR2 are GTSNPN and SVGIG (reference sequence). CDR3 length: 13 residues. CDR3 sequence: CAWVTGGADTQYF. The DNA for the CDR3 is TGTGCCTGGGTCACAGGGGGGGCCGATACGCAGTATTTT.

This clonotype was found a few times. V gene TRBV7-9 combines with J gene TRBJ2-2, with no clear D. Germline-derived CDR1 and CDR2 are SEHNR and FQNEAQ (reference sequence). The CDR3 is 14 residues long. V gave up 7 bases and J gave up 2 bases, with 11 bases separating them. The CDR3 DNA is TGTGCCAGCATCAGACTTTTAAACACCGGGGAGCTGTTTTTT. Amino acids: CASIRLLNTGELFF.

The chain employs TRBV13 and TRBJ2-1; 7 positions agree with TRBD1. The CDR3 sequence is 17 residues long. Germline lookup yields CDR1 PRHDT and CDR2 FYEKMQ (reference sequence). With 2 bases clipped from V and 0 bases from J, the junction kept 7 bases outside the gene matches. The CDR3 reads CASSLWDRKNSYNEQFF. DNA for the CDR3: TGTGCCAGCAGCTTATGGGACAGAAAAAACTCCTACAATGAGCAGTTCTTC. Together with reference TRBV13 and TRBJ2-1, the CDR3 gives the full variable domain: AAGVIQSPRHLIKEKRETATLKCYPIPRHDTVYWYQQGPGQDPQFLISFYEKMQSDKGSIPDRFSAQQFSDYHSELNMSSLELGDSALYFCASSLWDRKNSYNEQFFGPGTRLTVL.

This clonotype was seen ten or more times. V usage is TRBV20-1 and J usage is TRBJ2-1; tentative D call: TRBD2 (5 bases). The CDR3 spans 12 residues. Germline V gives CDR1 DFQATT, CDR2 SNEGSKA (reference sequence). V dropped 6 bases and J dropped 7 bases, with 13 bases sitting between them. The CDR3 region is CSAWRQANEQFF. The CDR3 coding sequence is TGCAGTGCCTGGAGGCAGGCTAATGAGCAGTTCTTC.

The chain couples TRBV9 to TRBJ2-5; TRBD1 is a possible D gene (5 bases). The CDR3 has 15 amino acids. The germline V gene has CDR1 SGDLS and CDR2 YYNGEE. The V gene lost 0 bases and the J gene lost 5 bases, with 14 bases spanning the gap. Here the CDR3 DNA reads TGTGCCAGCAGCGTAGTTGGGGCGCTAGGGGAGACCCAGTACTTC. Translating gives CASSVVGALGETQYF.

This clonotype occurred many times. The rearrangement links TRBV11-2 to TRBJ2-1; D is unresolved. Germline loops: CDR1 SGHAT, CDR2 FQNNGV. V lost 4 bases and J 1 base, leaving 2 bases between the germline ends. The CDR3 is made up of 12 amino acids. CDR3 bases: TGTGCCAGCAGCTGGTCCTACAATGAGCAGTTCTTC. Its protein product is CASSWSYNEQFF.

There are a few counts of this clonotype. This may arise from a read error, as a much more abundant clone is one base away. The CDR3 loop reads CAWSVGPGQDEASF. In DNA form, the CDR3 reads TGTGCCTGGAGTGTAGGTCCCGGACAAGATGAAGCTTCCTTT. This chain uses TRBV30 with TRBJ1-1, with D possibly being TRBD1 (5 bases). Germline assignment: CDR1 GTSNPN and CDR2 SVGIG (reference sequence). The CDR3 is made up of 14 amino acids.

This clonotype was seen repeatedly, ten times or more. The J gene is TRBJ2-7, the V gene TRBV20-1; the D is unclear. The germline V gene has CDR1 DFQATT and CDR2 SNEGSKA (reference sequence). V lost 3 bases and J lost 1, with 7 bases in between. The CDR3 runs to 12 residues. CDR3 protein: CSARGNSYEQYF. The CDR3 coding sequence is TGCAGTGCTAGGGGGAATTCCTACGAGCAGTACTTC.

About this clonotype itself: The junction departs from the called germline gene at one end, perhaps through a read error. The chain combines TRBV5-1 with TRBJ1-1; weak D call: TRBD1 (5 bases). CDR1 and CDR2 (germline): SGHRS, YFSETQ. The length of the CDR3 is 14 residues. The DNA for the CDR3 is TGCGCCAGCAGCTTCGGGGGACTGAACGCTGAAGCTTTCTTT. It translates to CASSFGGLNAEAFF.

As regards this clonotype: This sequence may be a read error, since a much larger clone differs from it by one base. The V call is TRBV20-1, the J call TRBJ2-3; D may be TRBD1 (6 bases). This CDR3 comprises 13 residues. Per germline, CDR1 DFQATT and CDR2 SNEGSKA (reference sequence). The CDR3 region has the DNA TGCAGGGCCCGCCGGGACAACACAGATACGCAGTATTTT. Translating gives CRARRDNTDTQYF.

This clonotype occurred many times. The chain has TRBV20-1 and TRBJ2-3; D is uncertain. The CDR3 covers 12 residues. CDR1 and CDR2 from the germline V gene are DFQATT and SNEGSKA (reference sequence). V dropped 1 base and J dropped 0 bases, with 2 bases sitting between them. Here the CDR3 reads CSARGSTDTQYF. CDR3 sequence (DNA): TGCAGTGCTAGAGGTAGCACAGATACGCAGTATTTT.

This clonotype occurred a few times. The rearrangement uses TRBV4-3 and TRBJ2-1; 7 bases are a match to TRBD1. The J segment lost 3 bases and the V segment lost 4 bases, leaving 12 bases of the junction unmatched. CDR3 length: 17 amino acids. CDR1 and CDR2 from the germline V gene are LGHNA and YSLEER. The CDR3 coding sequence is TGCGCCAGCAGCCGGAAGGGGGCCCTTACCGACTACAATGAGCAGTTCTTC. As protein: CASSRKGALTDYNEQFF.

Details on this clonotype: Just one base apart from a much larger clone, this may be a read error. CDR3 protein: CASRKTGTSGKRTGTQYF. CDR3 nucleotides: TGTGCCAGCAGAAAGACCGGGACTAGCGGGAAACGGACAGGTACGCAGTATTTT. The genes are TRBV25-1 and TRBJ2-3, with 13 bases lining up with TRBD2. The CDR3 contains 18 residues. Germline values: CDR1 MGHDK, CDR2 SYGVNS.

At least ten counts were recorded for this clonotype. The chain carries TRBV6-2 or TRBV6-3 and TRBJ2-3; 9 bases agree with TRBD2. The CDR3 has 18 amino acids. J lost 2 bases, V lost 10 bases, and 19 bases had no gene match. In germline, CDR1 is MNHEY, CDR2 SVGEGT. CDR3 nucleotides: TGTGCCACTTTGGTTGCGGGAGGGCCGATGGGATACACAGATACGCAGTATTTT. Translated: CATLVAGGPMGYTDTQYF.